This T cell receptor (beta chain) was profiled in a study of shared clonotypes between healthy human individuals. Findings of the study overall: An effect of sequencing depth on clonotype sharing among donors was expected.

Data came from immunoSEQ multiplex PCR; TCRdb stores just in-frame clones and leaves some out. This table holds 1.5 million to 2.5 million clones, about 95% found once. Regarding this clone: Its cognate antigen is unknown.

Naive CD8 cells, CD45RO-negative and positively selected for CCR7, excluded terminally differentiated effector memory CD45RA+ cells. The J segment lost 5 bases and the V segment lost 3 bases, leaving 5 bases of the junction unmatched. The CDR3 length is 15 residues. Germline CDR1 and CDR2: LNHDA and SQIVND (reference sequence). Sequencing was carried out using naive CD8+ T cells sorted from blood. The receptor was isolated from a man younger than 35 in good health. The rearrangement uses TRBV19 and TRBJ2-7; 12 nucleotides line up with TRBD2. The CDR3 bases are TGTGCCAGTAGTATCCTAGCGGGAGGGGGAGACGAGCAGTACTTC. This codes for CASSILAGGGDEQYF.